These T cell receptor beta chains were read from a single sample in a study of chemoradiotherapy in HPV16-positive cancers. TCRdb keeps only in-frame clones here, not all; method: immunoSEQ multiplex PCR. In the table there are 2,000 to 3,000 clones, 80% to 90% of which are singletons. The sample in question was tumor tissue, obtained from a patient who underwent chemoradiotherapy. Receptor source: a human donor with HPV-associated anogenital cancer. Both conserved end residues are part of each CDR3. Fields, in order: J gene, V gene, D gene, clone size, CDR3 protein, CDR3 DNA. The D gene is left open where the match is weak. Size is stated for part of the rows, as once, few or many counts, or as a class when the clone is expanded.

TRBJ1-4	TRBV28	TRBD1	.	CATKGGAGEKLFF	TGTGCCACAAAAGGGGGCGCCGGTGAAAAACTGTTTTTT
TRBJ1-6	TRBV5-6	.	.	CASSWGTTTEYSPLHF	TGTGCCAGCAGCTGGGGGACAACCACGGAATATTCACCCCTCCACTTT
TRBJ1-3	TRBV2	.	.	CASGTSGNTIYF	TGTGCCAGCGGGACATCTGGAAACACCATATATTTT
TRBJ2-5	TRBV2	.	.	CASSAVGETQYF	TGTGCCAGCAGCGCCGTGGGCGAGACCCAGTACTTC
TRBJ2-7	TRBV28	.	few	CASSLLGGDLYEQYF	TGTGCCAGCAGTTTACTGGGCGGGGACCTCTACGAGCAGTACTTC
TRBJ1-4	TRBV4-3	.	.	CASSQDSGRHEKLFF	TGCGCCAGCAGCCAAGATTCAGGGCGGCATGAAAAACTGTTTTTT
TRBJ1-1	TRBV5-1	.	.	CASSPEAIQGLNTEAFF	TGCGCCAGCAGCCCAGAAGCGATACAGGGCTTGAACACTGAAGCTTTCTTT
TRBJ2-5	TRBV28	TRBD2	.	CASTPPLAGVETQYF	TGTGCCAGCACCCCCCCGTTAGCGGGAGTGGAGACCCAGTACTTC
TRBJ2-5	TRBV10-3	.	.	CAISEVGETQYF	TGTGCCATCAGTGAGGTCGGAGAGACCCAGTACTTC
TRBJ2-1	TRBV4-2	TRBD2	.	CASSQDPGTSLNEQFF	TGTGCCAGCAGCCAAGATCCCGGGACTAGCCTCAATGAGCAGTTCTTC
TRBJ1-4	TRBV5-1	TRBD1	.	CASSLTGGGEKLFF	TGCGCCAGCAGCTTGACAGGGGGCGGTGAAAAACTGTTTTTT
TRBJ1-2	TRBV27	.	.	CASSLSGRSYYGYTF	TGTGCCAGCAGTTTATCCGGCAGATCCTACTATGGCTACACCTTC
TRBJ2-7	TRBV27	.	once	CASSLGYEQYF	TGTGCCAGCAGTTTGGGATACGAGCAGTACTTC
TRBJ1-1	TRBV14	TRBD1	few	CASSDDRVIAFF	TGTGCCAGCAGCGATGACAGGGTAATAGCTTTCTTT
TRBJ2-1	TRBV6-5	TRBD2	.	CASSYSSGGSSEQFF	TGTGCCAGCAGTTACTCTAGCGGGGGTAGTAGTGAGCAGTTCTTC
TRBJ1-1	TRBV7-2	.	once	CASSSQLNTEAFF	TGTGCCAGCAGCTCACAGCTGAACACTGAAGCTTTCTTT
TRBJ1-5	TRBV19	.	.	CAAGSQPQHF	TGTGCCGCAGGGTCTCAGCCCCAGCATTTT
TRBJ1-2	TRBV6-1	TRBD1	.	CASSETARGRVWNYGYTF	TGTGCCAGCAGTGAAACTGCCAGGGGGCGAGTGTGGAACTATGGCTACACCTTC
TRBJ2-1	TRBV9	.	.	CASSVGNNEQFF	TGTGCCAGCAGCGTGGGAAACAATGAGCAGTTCTTC
TRBJ2-7	TRBV28	TRBD2	once	CASRVGDYSYEQYF	TGTGCCAGCAGAGTAGGGGACTACTCCTACGAGCAGTACTTC
TRBJ1-2	TRBV5-1	TRBD1	.	CASSGQANYGYTF	TGCGCCAGCAGTGGACAGGCTAACTATGGCTACACCTTC
TRBJ1-2	TRBV19	TRBD1	.	CATGQGASYGYTF	TGTGCCACCGGACAGGGAGCCTCCTATGGCTACACCTTC
TRBJ1-1	TRBV19	.	.	CASSYVGANTEAFF	TGTGCCAGTAGTTATGTAGGGGCGAACACTGAAGCTTTCTTT
TRBJ1-1	TRBV5-1	.	few	CASSFQQNTEAFF	TGCGCCAGCAGCTTTCAGCAGAACACTGAAGCTTTCTTT
TRBJ1-1	TRBV4-3	.	.	CASSPTEVVLEAFF	TGCGCCAGCAGCCCCACCGAGGTCGTCCTTGAAGCTTTCTTT
TRBJ2-3	TRBV29-1	TRBD1	.	CSVVGQGGKDTQYF	TGCAGCGTTGTGGGACAGGGAGGTAAAGATACGCAGTATTTT
TRBJ1-2	TRBV5-1	TRBD1	.	CASSLLGQGSSPGGYTF	TGCGCCAGCAGCTTGTTGGGACAGGGGTCTTCCCCCGGTGGCTACACCTTC
TRBJ2-2	TRBV7-9	TRBD2	.	CASSLAGRNTGELFF	TGTGCCAGCAGTTTAGCGGGCCGTAACACCGGGGAGCTGTTTTTT
TRBJ2-2	TRBV9	TRBD2	.	CASSLGGGTGELFF	TGTGCCAGCAGCCTCGGGGGGGGGACCGGGGAGCTGTTTTTT
TRBJ2-7	TRBV5-1	.	.	CASSLETSSSYEQYF	TGCGCCAGCAGCTTGGAAACGTCAAGCTCCTACGAGCAGTACTTC
TRBJ2-1	TRBV19	.	.	CASSPGQRINEQFF	TGTGCCAGTAGCCCAGGACAAAGAATCAATGAGCAGTTCTTC
TRBJ1-1	TRBV28	.	.	CASSFGGRVMGLEAFF	TGTGCCAGCAGTTTCGGTGGCAGGGTGATGGGCCTTGAAGCTTTCTTT
TRBJ1-1	TRBV2	.	.	CASSEELPTASTEAFF	TGTGCCAGCAGTGAAGAGCTGCCCACTGCTAGCACTGAAGCTTTCTTT
TRBJ1-2	TRBV10-1	.	.	CASSAEVSDGYTF	TGCGCCAGCAGTGCCGAGGTTTCGGATGGCTACACCTTC
TRBJ2-6	TRBV30	TRBD1	.	CAWTTGAPGANVLTF	TGTGCCTGGACAACAGGGGCTCCTGGGGCCAACGTCCTGACTTTC
TRBJ1-2	TRBV6-1	.	.	CASAASNYGYTF	TGTGCCAGCGCGGCGTCTAACTATGGCTACACCTTC
TRBJ2-1	TRBV13	TRBD2	once	CASSPRGGESYNEQFF	TGTGCCAGCAGCCCTCGGGGGGGCGAATCCTACAATGAGCAGTTCTTC
TRBJ2-7	TRBV19	TRBD1	.	CATTPTGGESYEQYF	TGTGCCACCACACCCACAGGGGGCGAATCCTACGAGCAGTACTTC
TRBJ1-1	TRBV6-4	.	.	CASSQTRNTEAFF	TGTGCCAGCAGCCAAACAAGGAACACTGAAGCTTTCTTT
TRBJ2-7	TRBV28	.	.	CASSPRDLAYEQYF	TGTGCCAGCAGTCCCCGGGACCTAGCCTACGAGCAGTACTTC
TRBJ1-5	TRBV5-8	.	.	CASSFQGYSNQPQHF	TGTGCCAGCAGCTTTCAGGGGTATAGCAATCAGCCCCAGCATTTT
TRBJ1-1	TRBV4-1	TRBD1	.	CASSQVPYGTGNTEAFF	TGCGCCAGCAGCCAAGTCCCCTACGGGACAGGGAACACTGAAGCTTTCTTT
TRBJ1-5	TRBV5-1	.	.	CASSLEGPPWEQPQHF	TGCGCCAGCAGCTTGGAAGGTCCCCCATGGGAACAGCCCCAGCATTTT
TRBJ2-1	TRBV6-1	.	.	CASSELSPYNEQFF	TGTGCCAGCAGTGAACTGAGTCCCTACAATGAGCAGTTCTTC
TRBJ2-1	TRBV28	TRBD2	.	CASSYNRGGGNEQFF	TGTGCCAGCAGTTACAATCGCGGGGGGGGAAATGAGCAGTTCTTC
TRBJ2-1	TRBV9	.	.	CASSPLGGGENEQFF	TGTGCCAGCAGCCCACTCGGAGGGGGCGAGAATGAGCAGTTCTTC
TRBJ2-7	TRBV6-6	TRBD1	.	CASSPGQGYSYEQYF	TGTGCCAGCAGTCCCGGACAGGGTTACTCCTACGAGCAGTACTTC
TRBJ1-2	TRBV6-5	TRBD1	large	CASTTGSAYGYTF	TGTGCCAGCACGACAGGGTCTGCCTATGGCTACACCTTC
TRBJ1-1	TRBV2	.	.	CASSGRQVLNTEAFF	TGTGCCAGCAGCGGTCGACAGGTCCTGAACACTGAAGCTTTCTTT
TRBJ2-1	TRBV2	.	.	CASTRWLNRYNEQFF	TGTGCCAGCACCCGGTGGCTAAACCGCTACAATGAGCAGTTCTTC
TRBJ1-1	TRBV14	.	.	CASSQEGEGRDTEAFF	TGTGCCAGCAGCCAAGAGGGAGAGGGGCGGGACACTGAAGCTTTCTTT
TRBJ2-1	TRBV5-5	.	.	CASSFGAGEQFF	TGTGCCAGCAGCTTCGGAGCGGGTGAGCAGTTCTTC
TRBJ2-7	TRBV6-5	.	.	CASSYDGAHYEQYF	TGTGCCAGCAGTTACGACGGGGCTCATTACGAGCAGTACTTC
TRBJ2-5	TRBV29-1	TRBD1	.	CSVDLIGTVQETQYF	TGCAGCGTTGACCTAATAGGGACAGTTCAAGAGACCCAGTACTTC
TRBJ1-2	TRBV27	TRBD1	.	CASSARTGAFNYGYTF	TGTGCCAGCAGTGCGCGGACAGGGGCGTTTAACTATGGCTACACCTTC
TRBJ1-2	TRBV28	TRBD1	once	CASSFAPTGHYGYTF	TGTGCCAGCAGTTTTGCCCCGACAGGGCACTATGGCTACACCTTC
TRBJ2-3	TRBV5-4	.	.	CASADSSTDTQYF	TGTGCCAGCGCAGACTCTAGCACAGATACGCAGTATTTT
TRBJ1-6	TRBV30	TRBD1	.	CAWKVGQGRSPLHF	TGTGCCTGGAAGGTGGGACAGGGGAGGTCACCCCTCCACTTT
TRBJ1-1	TRBV5-1	TRBD1	.	CASSPGQGRDTEAFF	TGCGCCAGCAGCCCGGGACAGGGGCGTGACACTGAAGCTTTCTTT
TRBJ2-3	TRBV27	.	.	CASSLSTVPDTQYF	TGTGCCAGCAGTTTATCCACAGTGCCAGATACGCAGTATTTT